This is a list of T cell receptor beta chains from one sample in a study of radiation and T cells in renal cell carcinoma. The data were produced by immunoSEQ multiplex PCR, yet TCRdb's version contains in-frame clones alone and is incomplete. This table holds some 150,000 clones, roughly 88% found once. The sample in question was blood, obtained from a patient whose treatment included radiotherapy and nephrectomy. Receptor source: a woman aged 45-59 years with renal cell carcinoma. CDR3s include the opening cysteine and the closing phenylalanine or tryptophan. Each record gives: J gene, V gene, CDR3 protein.

>TRBJ1-1|TRBV14
CASSQEKGRGTEAFF
>TRBJ1-2|TRBV6-6
CASSLHPQGSPHGYTF
>TRBJ2-7|TRBV11-1
CASSLGQRAYEQYF
>TRBJ2-3|TRBV6-6
CASSYLAGASTDTQYF
>TRBJ2-3|TRBV6-4
CASSDRGGTDTQYF
>TRBJ1-3|TRBV6-1
CASRESGISGNTIYF
>TRBJ2-5|TRBV7-2
CASTYINSGTVQETQYF
>TRBJ2-3|TRBV7-9
CASSLGTALDTQYF
>TRBJ2-3|TRBV6-5
CASSDVWADTQYF
>TRBJ1-2|TRBV2
CASRSESGGRYGYTF
>TRBJ2-7|TRBV6-6
CASGPGYEQYF
>TRBJ1-3|TRBV19
CASGTASGNTIYF
>TRBJ1-2|TRBV2
CASSPTGIYGYTF
>TRBJ2-2|TRBV19
CASSPPTSGDTGELFF
>TRBJ2-2|TRBV5-1
CASSLVLASGELFF
>TRBJ1-1|TRBV9
CASSFLKQNEAFF
>TRBJ2-3|TRBV5-5
CASSGGTSIDTQYF
>TRBJ1-6|TRBV6-5
CASSTAGVLFTPLHF
>TRBJ2-1|TRBV7-2
CASSLGASGANEQFF
>TRBJ1-2|TRBV25-1
CASSTKRGGYGYTF
>TRBJ2-7|TRBV7-9
CASSPEGISEQYF
>TRBJ1-2|TRBV6-1
CASSEVNPFPYGYTF
>TRBJ2-3|TRBV5-6
CASSLAGFTDTQYF
>TRBJ1-5|TRBV7-2
CASSPTGGYSNQPQHF
>TRBJ1-5|TRBV5-8
CASSFGDSNQPQHF
>TRBJ1-2|TRBV19
CASSDRRNNYGYTF
>TRBJ1-1|TRBV5-4
CASSGVGRRSEAFF
>TRBJ1-2|TRBV18
CASSPGGDYGYTF
>TRBJ1-5|TRBV2
CASSDRGVQPQHF
>TRBJ2-1|TRBV27
CASSWGSDEQFF
>TRBJ2-1|TRBV19
CASRGAGANEQFF
>TRBJ1-6|TRBV15
CATSRTGGNSPLHF
>TRBJ1-2|TRBV5-1
CASSLEGQAIYGYTF
>TRBJ2-1|TRBV2
CASSNRVGYNLQFF
>TRBJ2-1|TRBV23-1
CASSQSEEPIQGRNEQFF
>TRBJ1-1|TRBV2
CASRGQYRNTEAFF
>TRBJ1-1|TRBV4-3
CASSQVPDVMNTEAFF
>TRBJ1-3|TRBV19
CASSRERNTIYF
>TRBJ2-5|TRBV30
CAWSKGLAQETQYF
>TRBJ2-3|TRBV6-5
CASIGADQDTQYF
>TRBJ2-2|TRBV10-3
CAISVDRNTGELFF
>TRBJ1-5|TRBV18
CASSPPGTRDQPQHF
>TRBJ1-2|TRBV4-1
CASSQDRRGESNYGYTF
>TRBJ2-1|TRBV13
CASSLGLDPRKSGEQFF
>TRBJ2-1|TRBV10-2
CASRRLRDEQFF
>TRBJ1-3|TRBV18
CASSPTDRGRRNTIYF
>TRBJ1-1|TRBV11-2
CASSSQRTVNTEAFF
>TRBJ1-2|TRBV9
CASSADSLNYGYTF
>TRBJ1-1|TRBV6-6
CASSYTDEAFF
>TRBJ2-3|TRBV6-5
CASRSEGGTDTQYF